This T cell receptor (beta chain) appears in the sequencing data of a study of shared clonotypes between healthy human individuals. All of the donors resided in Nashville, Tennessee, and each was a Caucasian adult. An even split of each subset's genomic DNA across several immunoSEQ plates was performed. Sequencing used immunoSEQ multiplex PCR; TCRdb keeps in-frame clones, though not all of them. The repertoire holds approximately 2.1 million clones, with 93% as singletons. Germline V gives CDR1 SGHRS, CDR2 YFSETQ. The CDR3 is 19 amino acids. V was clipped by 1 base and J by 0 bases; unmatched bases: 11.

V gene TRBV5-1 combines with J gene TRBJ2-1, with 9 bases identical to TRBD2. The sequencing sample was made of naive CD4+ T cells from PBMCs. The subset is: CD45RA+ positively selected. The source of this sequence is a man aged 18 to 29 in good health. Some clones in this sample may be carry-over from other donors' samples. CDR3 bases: TGCGCCAGCAGCTTGATTTTGGTCGGCGGGAGGGACTCCTACAATGAGCAGTTCTTC. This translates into CASSLILVGGRDSYNEQFF.